Sequencing of this T cell receptor beta chain was carried out in a study of OX40 agonist ivuxolimab in advanced cancers. Assay: immunoSEQ multiplex PCR; the TCRdb copy retains only in-frame clones and omits some. This sample has some 77,000 clones; 90% occur once, and the top ten carry around 1.9%. V was cut by 6 bases and J by 4 bases, with 13 bases left in between. This CDR3 has 13 residues. Per germline, CDR1 SQVTM and CDR2 ANQGSEA. Sequenced here: CD4+ or CD8+ T cells sorted from blood, sampled in a trial of the OX40 agonist ivuxolimab. The V gene is TRBV29-1, the J gene TRBJ2-1; tentative D call: TRBD1 (6 bases). The source is an adult with an advanced solid tumor such as melanoma, head and neck, liver or kidney cancer. The CDR3 protein is CSVAGTLYNEQFF. CDR3 in DNA: TGCAGCGTCGCCGGGACATTGTACAATGAGCAGTTCTTC.